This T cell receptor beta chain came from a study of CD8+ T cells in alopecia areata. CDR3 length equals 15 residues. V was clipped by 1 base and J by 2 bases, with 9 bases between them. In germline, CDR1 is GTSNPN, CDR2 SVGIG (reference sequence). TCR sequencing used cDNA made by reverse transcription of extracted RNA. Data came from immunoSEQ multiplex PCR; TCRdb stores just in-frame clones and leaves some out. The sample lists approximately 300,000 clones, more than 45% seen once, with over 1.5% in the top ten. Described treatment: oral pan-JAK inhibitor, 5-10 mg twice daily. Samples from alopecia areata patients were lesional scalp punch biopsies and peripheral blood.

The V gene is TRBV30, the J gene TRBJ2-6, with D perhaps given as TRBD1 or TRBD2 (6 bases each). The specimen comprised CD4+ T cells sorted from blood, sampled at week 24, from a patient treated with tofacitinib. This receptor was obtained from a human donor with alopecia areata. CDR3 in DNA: TGTGCCTGGAGTGAGGGGGGCGCTGGGGCCAACGTCCTGACTTTC. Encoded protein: CAWSEGGAGANVLTF. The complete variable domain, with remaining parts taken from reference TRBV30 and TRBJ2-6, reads SQTIHQWPATLVQPVGSPLSLECTVEGTSNPNLYWYRQAAGRGLQLLFYSVGIGQISSEVPQNLSASRPQDRQFILSSKKLLLSDSGFYLCAWSEGGAGANVLTFGAGSRLTVL.